This T cell receptor beta chain was captured in a study of cytomegalovirus exposure and HLA in healthy donors. Study-wide context: The Caucasian-associated ancestry cluster contained roughly four fifths of the 398 genotyped donors.

Germline CDR1 reads SNHLY; CDR2 reads FYNNEI. The CDR3 runs 13 residues. With 7 bases removed from V and 5 bases from J, the gap between germline ends came to 11 bases. Findings and limits, study-wide: Researchers reported in a later analysis that a missense DCLRE1C variant was tied to TCR beta V- and J-gene trimming. Investigators reported 150 to 200 TCR beta chains as tied to cytomegalovirus. Earlier results showed most TCR beta V segments being productive about 87% or about 30% of the time.

PCR was performed using 60 Vbeta and 13 Jbeta primers. Sequenced by immunoSEQ multiplex PCR; TCRdb stores in-frame clones only, minus some. The table has around 170,000 clones, about four fifths seen once; the top ten hold 1.9%. As concerns this clone: Its antigen is not known.

The clonotype originates from a woman between 25 and 40 years old in good health and CMV-seronegative. Sequencing was carried out using PBMCs. The chain is built from TRBV2 and TRBJ2-2, with D perhaps matching TRBD2 (5 bases). In nucleotides, the CDR3 is TGTGCCAGCACCCAAGAGGGTACCGGGGAGCTGTTTTTT. Translated, it gives CASTQEGTGELFF.